This TCR beta chain was recovered during a study of blood T cell repertoires in COVID-19 (dated by TCRdb to 2019 to 2021). As for the study more broadly: Samples covering the acute and convalescent phases of COVID-19 were provided by collaborators in the United States, Italy and Spain. HLA class I and class II types, where available, came from metadata supplied by the sample provider rather than from assay-based typing. A freely available public database, intended as a resource for researchers studying the immune response to SARS-CoV-2, is where the repertoires were released. The samples were drawn from two sources: the first 160 participants of the ongoing ImmuneRACE study, and some 1,300 subjects contributed by 6 global collaborators. Nearly every sample came with metadata listing a de-identified subject ID, COVID-19 status, age in years and sex. Subjects who had been exposed to COVID-19, were actively infected with it, or had recovered from it provided the deeply sampled blood TCRbeta repertoires that made up the dataset. The material from the prospective study consisted of cDNA or gDNA derived from T cells, B-cell-depleted T cells, or PBMCs. Study-level results and caveats: Clinical and demographic metadata were provided uncurated, with the amount varying by source and participant.

This clone was observed once. Its antigen has not been determined. No base quality information exists; no much larger clone differs at one position. The collaborating institutions used their own protocols to collect whole blood in K2EDTA tubes. Collaborator samples were shipped for TCRbeta analysis as frozen whole blood, isolated PBMCs, or DNA extracted from either sample type. Including the terminal cysteine and phenylalanine, the CDR3 comprises 14 residues. The sequence is cut down to CDR3 DNA, 42 bases in frame from base 1. Between the V and J ends, shortened by 7 bases and 5 bases respectively, the junction contains 15 bases. CDR1 and CDR2, per the germline V gene, are MDHEN and SYDVKM. The immunoSEQ Assay, a bias-controlled multiplex PCR, was used to amplify TCRbeta CDR3 regions from genomic DNA. Per the authors' processing: The number of nucleated cells in each sample was estimated by amplification of reference gene primers within the assay. To quantify the absolute abundance of each unique TCRbeta CDR3 rearrangement, sequence reads were collapsed and filtered. For each sample, productive Simpson clonality was calculated as the square root of Simpson's diversity index across productive rearrangements. As stored in TCRdb, this immuneACCESS dataset retains in-frame rearrangements with V and J assigned. A fraction of the clones does not appear; measured against another copy, unresolved V genes explain less than half of the discrepancy, and the remainder lacks a known reason. The V and J calls and clone size were taken over from that table, and D and trimming were inferred from the DNA. The table for this sample lists fewer than 150,000 clones; just under 90% of them were counted only once. Of the sample, under 6% falls within the top ten clones.

The clonotype comes from a woman between 45 and 60 years old with acute or convalescent COVID-19. The sample taken for sequencing was peripheral blood. The chain is made from TRBV28 and TRBJ1-5; a tentative D call is TRBD1 (6 bases match). The DNA sequence is given as TGTGCCAGCACCCAGGCCCCAGGGGATCAGCCCCAGCATTTT. It codes for CASTQAPGDQPQHF.